Listed here is a single T cell receptor (beta chain). Its cognate antigen is unknown. The record originates from a study of monozygotic twins with cystic fibrosis. Study at large: Around 3 micrograms of fragmented DNA underwent approximately 15 PCR cycles for library preparation.

Clones were read by immunoSEQ multiplex PCR, and TCRdb kept only the in-frame ones, dropping some. The sample shows roughly 11,000 clones, roughly 96% of them seen only once. The germline CDR1 and CDR2 sequences are SQVTM and ANQGSEA. CDR3 size: 12 residues. The V gene lost 1 base and the J gene lost 6 bases, with 6 bases spanning the gap. Study-level findings and limits: Unrelated CF individuals shared fewer identical clonotypes than monozygotic CF twins. Low clonality (median around 0.0095) suggested a mostly naive repertoire. Co-twins had the most similar V usage for 13 of 16 pairs, J for 8.

The source material was blood. The sequence was collected from a boy aged 5-17 years with cystic fibrosis. The gene calls are TRBV29-1 and TRBJ1-4; D might be TRBD1 (5 bases). CDR3 sequence: CSVEGGDEKLFF. In DNA form, the CDR3 reads TGCAGCGTTGAAGGGGGGGATGAAAAACTGTTTTTT.